The 12 T cell receptor beta chains given below trace back to one sample, sequenced in a study of cytomegalovirus exposure and HLA in healthy donors. The PCR used 60 Vbeta and 13 Jbeta primers. The protocol was immunoSEQ multiplex PCR, while the TCRdb copy is restricted to in-frame clones and leaves out a portion. The table includes around 110,000 clones, around 74% detected once. The sequencing sample was made of PBMCs. Receptors were obtained from a woman aged 18-29 years in good health and CMV-seronegative.

The gene calls are TRBV5-6 and TRBJ1-4, with 9 nucleotides matching TRBD1. This CDR3 is built from 17 residues. Trimming cost V 5 bases and J 5 bases; bases outside gene matches: 13. From germline, CDR1 is SGHDT and CDR2 YYEEEE. The chain's CDR3 is CASSWDRDERGNEKLFF. CDR3 sequence (DNA): TGTGCCAGCAGTTGGGACAGGGATGAGCGCGGGAATGAAAAACTGTTTTTT.

This sequence joins TRBV5-1 and TRBJ2-7; 13 bases are shared with TRBD2. CDR1 is SGHRS and CDR2 is YFSETQ in the germline V gene. V gave up 4 bases and J gave up 8 bases; unmatched junction bases: 12. CDR3 size: 16 residues. DNA of the CDR3: TGCGCCAGCAGCCCGGGGACTAGCGGGGCCCCCTTTCAGCAGTACTTC. It encodes CASSPGTSGAPFQQYF.

This clone was observed a few times. The gene calls are TRBV28 and TRBJ1-1; 9 bases are a match to TRBD1. The germline gives CDR1 MDHEN, CDR2 SYDVKM. The ends lost 7 bases at V and 5 bases at J; junction bases unmatched: 14. CDR3 length: 16 residues. For the CDR3, the DNA is TGTGCCAGCATCCCACAGGGACAGGGTTTTAGAACTGAAGCTTTCTTT. Translated: CASIPQGQGFRTEAFF. Supplemented by reference TRBV28 and TRBJ1-1, the full variable domain reads DVKVTQSSRYLVKRTGEKVFLECVQDMDHENMFWYRQDPGLGLRLIYFSYDVKMKEKGDIPEGYSVSREKKERFSLILESASTNQTSMYLCASIPQGQGFRTEAFFGQGTRLTVV.

The CDR3 nucleotides read TGTGCCTGGAAGGAGGCGGGGGCGAGCTACGAGCAGTACTTC. Protein sequence: CAWKEAGASYEQYF. The rearrangement uses TRBV30 and TRBJ2-7, with D possibly matching TRBD2 (7 bases). Trimming pared 4 bases from V and 3 bases from J, leaving 16 bases between. This CDR3 has 14 residues. In germline, CDR1 is GTSNPN, CDR2 SVGIG (reference sequence).

This clone has just a few counts. The gene calls are TRBV7-2 and TRBJ1-6; D not certain. The V end was cut by 5 bases, the J end by 7 bases, with 15 bases between. CDR1 and CDR2 (germline): SGHTA, FQGNSA. CDR3 length: 15 residues. As DNA, the CDR3 is TGTGCCAGCAGCCCAAGCGCGCGGGAGAATTCACCCCTCCACTTT. Protein: CASSPSARENSPLHF.

The gene calls are TRBV4-1 and TRBJ1-5; no clear D. This CDR3 spans 14 amino acids. With 1 base removed from V and 1 base from J, the gap between germline ends came to 5 bases. CDR1 is MGHRA and CDR2 is YSYEKL in the germline V gene. The CDR3 nucleotides are TGCGCCAGCAGCCAAGTCATGAGCAATCAGCCCCAGCATTTT. Translated: CASSQVMSNQPQHF.

The chain uses TRBV25-1 and TRBJ1-6; possible D gene TRBD1, 5 bases. The CDR3 extends over 16 amino acids. V lost 0 bases to trimming and J lost 3 bases, with 9 bases between them. Per germline, CDR1 MGHDK and CDR2 SYGVNS. The CDR3 protein is CASSEYAGNYNSPLHF. In nucleotides, the CDR3 is TGTGCCAGCAGTGAATATGCAGGGAACTATAATTCACCCCTCCACTTT.

This clone has more than one count but fewer than ten. The chain has TRBV6-5 and TRBJ2-1; D possibly corresponds to TRBD1 (6 bases). The V gene's germline CDR1 is MNHEY and CDR2 SVGAGI. The CDR3 runs to 15 residues. V lost 6 bases and J 0 bases, leaving 12 bases between the germline ends. DNA of the CDR3: TGTGCCAGCAGCCCTACAGGGAACTCCTACAATGAGCAGTTCTTC. Translation: CASSPTGNSYNEQFF.

The chain couples TRBV27 to TRBJ1-1, with D perhaps matching TRBD1 (6 bases). The CDR3 sequence is 14 residues long. Trimming removed 5 bases from V and 4 bases from J, with 14 bases in between. Per the germline V gene, CDR1 is MNHEY and CDR2 is SMNVEV (reference sequence). The CDR3 sequence is CASSPRGGPTEAFF. DNA of the CDR3: TGTGCCAGCAGTCCACGCGGGGGGCCCACTGAAGCTTTCTTT.

This chain joins TRBV6-1 and TRBJ1-1, with D uncertain. V lost 2 bases to trimming and J lost 5 bases, with 15 bases between them. From germline, CDR1 is MNHNS and CDR2 SASEGT. The CDR3 covers 15 residues. Written as DNA, the CDR3 is TGTGCCAGCAGTGAACAAGGACTTGCGGGAACTGAAGCTTTCTTT. Amino acid sequence: CASSEQGLAGTEAFF.

V and J are TRBV2 and TRBJ1-2; D unresolved. The ends were cut back, 4 bases at V and 10 bases at J, with 13 bases in the middle. In germline, CDR1 is SNHLY, CDR2 FYNNEI. This CDR3 region has 12 residues. CDR3 region: CASSVAGSAYTF. The CDR3 coding sequence is TGTGCCAGCAGTGTGGCGGGGAGCGCCTACACCTTC. Filled out from reference TRBV2 and TRBJ1-2, the complete variable domain reads EPEVTQTPSHQVTQMGQEVILRCVPISNHLYFYWYRQILGQKVEFLVSFYNNEISEKSEIFDDQFSVERPDGSNFTLKIRSTKLEDSAMYFCASSVAGSAYTFGSGTRLTVV.

The chain is built from TRBV30 and TRBJ2-5; 7 bases are shared with TRBD2. The end of the DNA fits TRBJ2-7 better, so the J call may be wrong. The length of the CDR3 is 12 residues. Germline CDR1 GTSNPN, CDR2 SVGIG (reference sequence). CDR3 bases: TGTGCCTGGGTCGGGGGGTTGCACGAGCAGTACTTC. Translating gives CAWVGGLHEQYF.